These T cell receptor beta chains were read from a single sample in a study of spatial heterogeneity in lung cancer. TCRdb re-derived calls from the 5' RACE reads in MiXCR, one entry per CDR3 protein. Of about 82,000 distinct CDR3 sequences listed, around 12% are singletons. This specimen consisted of PBMCs, obtained at surgery. All receptors come from a male donor with early-stage non-small cell lung cancer. The CDR3 runs from the conserved cysteine through the conserved F or W. D genes are given only for firm matches. Clone size is given for some rows only: seen once, a few or many times, or a class if the clone is expanded.

>TRBJ2-2|.|TRBV5-1|TRBD2
TGCGCCAGCAGTCGCGTAGCGGGAAACACCGGGGAGCTGTTTTTT
CASSRVAGNTGELFF
>TRBJ1-2|few|TRBV7-9|TRBD1
TGTGCCAGCAGCTTAGACGGATATTCGGGACAGGCCATCCATGGCTACACCTTC
CASSLDGYSGQAIHGYTF
>TRBJ1-1|few|TRBV29-1|TRBD1
TGCAGCGTTTCCGACAGGGGGAGTTTCACTGAAGCTTTCTTT
CSVSDRGSFTEAFF
>TRBJ1-1|many|TRBV29-1|TRBD1
TGCAGCGTCGACAAATCCGGGACAGATACTAACACTGAAGCTTTCTTT
CSVDKSGTDTNTEAFF
>TRBJ1-5|many|TRBV20-1|.
TGCAGTGCTAGCGATCAAGGAGGTCGCAATCAGCCCCAGCATTTT
CSASDQGGRNQPQHF
>TRBJ2-1|few|TRBV5-4|TRBD2
TGTGCCAGCAGCCCTCCTAGCCTCCGGCGGGGGTACAATGAGCAGTTCTTC
CASSPPSLRRGYNEQFF
>TRBJ1-1|few|TRBV6-5|.
TGTGCCAGCAGGACAGTGAACACTGAAGCTTTCTTT
CASRTVNTEAFF
>TRBJ2-3|few|TRBV10-1|TRBD2
TGCGCCAGCAGCTCAGGACTAGCGGGGGCAGGAGATACGCAGTATTTT
CASSSGLAGAGDTQYF
>TRBJ1-5|many|TRBV3-1|.
TGTGCCAGCAGCCCCGCAGTTAGCAATCAGCCCCAGCATTTT
CASSPAVSNQPQHF
>TRBJ2-5|.|TRBV4-1|TRBD2
TGCGCCAGCAGCCAAGAATCCCTAGCGGGAGTTAAAGAGACCCAGTACTTC
CASSQESLAGVKETQYF